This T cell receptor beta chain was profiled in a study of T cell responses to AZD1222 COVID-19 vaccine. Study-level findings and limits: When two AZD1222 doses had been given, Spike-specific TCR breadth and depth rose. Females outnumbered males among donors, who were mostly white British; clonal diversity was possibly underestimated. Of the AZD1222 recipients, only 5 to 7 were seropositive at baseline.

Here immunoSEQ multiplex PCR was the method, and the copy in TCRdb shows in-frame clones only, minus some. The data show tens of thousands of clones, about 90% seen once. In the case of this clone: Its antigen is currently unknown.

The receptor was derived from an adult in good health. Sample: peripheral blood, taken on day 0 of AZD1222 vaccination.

CDR3 sequence reads: CASSPPQGAYEQYF. The CDR3 DNA reads TGTGCCAGCAGTCCTCCCCAGGGGGCATACGAGCAGTACTTC. J is TRBJ2-7 and V is TRBV6-5; TRBD1 aligns across 8 bases. The germline V gene encodes CDR1 MNHEY and CDR2 SVGAGI. This CDR3 is built from 14 residues. With V trimmed by 5 bases and J by 4 bases, 7 bases remained unmatched.